The 29 T cell receptor beta chains presented below share a single source sample, sequenced in a study of T cells after yellow fever vaccination. TCRdb used MiXCR to reprocess the 5' RACE reads, holding one entry per CDR3 protein. The sample gives about 340,000 distinct CDR3 sequences, around an eighth of which show up once; 3.2% is in the top ten. The sample in question was CD4+ T cells sorted from PBMCs, obtained 15 days after the yellow fever booster vaccination. These receptors all come from a man between 18 and 35 years old who received the YFV17D yellow fever vaccine.

This clonotype turned up a few times. The chain uses TRBV5-1 and TRBJ1-2; no clear D gene. This CDR3 is 13 amino acids long. CDR1 and CDR2 from the germline V gene are SGHRS and YFSETQ. The germline V and J ends were trimmed by 1 base and 2 bases, with 6 bases remaining between them. The CDR3 DNA reads as TGCGCCAGCAGCTTGCTACAGAACTATGGCTACACCTTC. This translates into CASSLLQNYGYTF.

This clonotype was picked up a small number of times. The CDR3 sequence: CASSLGLAGFQETQYF. CDR3 DNA sequence: TGTGCCAGCAGCTTAGGACTAGCGGGGTTCCAAGAGACCCAGTACTTC. The chain has TRBV7-8 and TRBJ2-5, with 11 bases lining up with TRBD2. The ends lost 1 base at V and 1 base at J; junction bases unmatched: 2. Looked up from germline, CDR1 is SGHVS and CDR2 is FQNEAQ. This CDR3 comprises 16 residues.

The rearrangement joins TRBV5-5 to TRBJ2-7; D uncertain. This CDR3 is built from 15 residues. Germline V gene sequence: CDR1 SGHKS, CDR2 YYEKEE (reference sequence). With 2 bases removed from V and 5 bases from J, the gap between germline ends came to 17 bases. CDR3 loop: CASSLAVPSTHEQYV. In DNA, the CDR3 is TGTGCCAGCAGCTTAGCAGTGCCTAGTACACACGAGCAGTACGTC.

In this sample, this clonotype turned up a few times. The rearrangement uses TRBV18 and TRBJ2-2; 9 bases agree with TRBD2. The CDR3 runs 15 residues. The germline CDR1 and CDR2 sequences are KGHSH and LQKENI. Trimming cost V 2 bases and J 6 bases; bases outside gene matches: 4. The CDR3 DNA follows: TGTGCCAGCTCACCATTGGGACTAGCAGCCGGGGAGCTGTTTTTT. Translated, it gives CASSPLGLAAGELFF.

The sample holds a few counts of this clonotype. This chain connects TRBV20-1 to TRBJ1-1, with D perhaps TRBD1 (6 bases). The germline V gene encodes CDR1 DFQATT and CDR2 SNEGSKA (reference sequence). The CDR3 totals 14 residues. V gave up 2 bases and J gave up 5 bases, with 15 bases separating them. The CDR3 sequence: CSARPGGGETEAFF. The CDR3 DNA reads TGCAGTGCTAGACCCGGGGGCGGTGAGACTGAAGCTTTCTTT.

V gene TRBV12-3 or TRBV12-4 combines with J gene TRBJ2-6, with D tentatively TRBD1 or TRBD2 (5 bases each). This CDR3 contains 18 residues. V lost 6 bases to trimming and J lost 0 bases, with 18 bases between them. The CDR3 loop reads CASRPGERQYSGANVLTF. In nucleotides, the CDR3 is TGTGCCAGCAGACCCGGGGAGCGACAGTACTCTGGGGCCAACGTCCTGACTTTC.

This clonotype was observed many times. The gene calls are TRBV3-1 and TRBJ2-1; D gene ambiguous. V was pared by 4 bases and J by 3 bases, with 13 bases between. There are 15 residues in the CDR3. In germline, CDR1 is LGHDT, CDR2 YNNKEL (reference sequence). CDR3 in DNA: TGTGCCAGCAGCCCTACAGCAAACTACTACAATGAGCAGTTCTTC. Its protein is CASSPTANYYNEQFF.

Only a few counts were recorded for this clonotype. V is TRBV6-2 or TRBV6-3 and J is TRBJ2-5, with D hard to call. Germline CDR1 MNHEY, CDR2 SVGEGT. The CDR3 contains 14 residues. The V end lost 5 bases, the J end lost 4 bases, and 14 bases lay between the germline ends. The CDR3 DNA sequence: TGTGCCAGCAGTACCAGGACGGACCGAGAGACCCAGTACTTC. This translates into CASSTRTDRETQYF.

The table lists this clonotype with a few counts. The J gene is TRBJ1-5, the V gene TRBV5-5; TRBD1 agrees at 7 bases. The V gene's germline CDR1 is SGHKS and CDR2 YYEKEE (reference sequence). V shed 0 bases and J 6 bases; nucleotides not matched to a gene: 3. The CDR3 loop spans 14 amino acids. The CDR3 here is CASSLEGAGQPQHF. The CDR3 bases are TGTGCCAGCAGCTTGGAGGGGGCGGGTCAGCCCCAGCATTTT. Full variable domain (outside the CDR3, taken from reference TRBV5-5 and TRBJ1-5): DAGVTQSPTHLIKTRGQQVTLRCSPISGHKSVSWYQQVLGQGPQFIFQYYEKEERGRGNFPDRFSARQFPNYSSELNVNALLLGDSALYLCASSLEGAGQPQHFGDGTRLSIL.

Only a few counts were recorded for this clonotype. This chain links TRBV12-3 or TRBV12-4 with TRBJ1-2, with 7 bases aligning to TRBD1. With 4 bases clipped from V and 4 bases from J, the junction kept 6 bases outside the gene matches. The CDR3 covers 14 residues. CDR3: CASSYTGTVYGYTF. CDR3 in DNA: TGTGCCAGCAGTTATACCGGGACAGTCTATGGCTACACCTTC.

This chain connects TRBV6-1 to TRBJ1-1; D is undetermined. In germline, CDR1 is MNHNS, CDR2 SASEGT. V lost 8 bases to trimming and J lost 5 bases, with 18 bases between them. The CDR3 covers 14 residues. The CDR3 region is CASLETRAQTEAFF. DNA of the CDR3: TGTGCCAGCCTAGAGACGAGGGCGCAGACTGAAGCTTTCTTT.

The chain recombines TRBV6-6 with TRBJ2-7, with no clear D. Germline CDR1 is MNHNY and CDR2 is SVGAGI (reference sequence). There are 13 residues in the CDR3. V gave up 8 bases and J gave up 0 bases, with 11 bases separating them. The CDR3: CASLGTFSYEQYF. The CDR3 DNA reads as TGTGCCAGCCTTGGAACTTTCTCCTACGAGCAGTACTTC.

This clonotype was seen a few times. This sequence joins TRBV18 and TRBJ2-2, with 7 bases fitting TRBD1. This CDR3 is 15 amino acids long. CDR1 is KGHSH and CDR2 is LQKENI in the germline V gene. The V gene end was trimmed by 4 bases and the J gene end by 7 bases; junction bases not matched to a gene: 9. CDR3 loop: CASSRDRPMSGELFF. The CDR3 coding sequence is TGTGCCAGCTCACGGGACAGACCTATGAGCGGGGAGCTGTTTTTT.

The chain is built from TRBV7-2 and TRBJ1-6; D might be TRBD1 (5 bases). This CDR3 contains 16 residues. V was cut by 1 base and J by 4 bases, with 11 bases left in between. CDR1 SGHTA and CDR2 FQGNSA come from the germline V gene. The CDR3 protein is CASSLGQLGYNSPLHF. Here the CDR3 DNA reads TGTGCCAGCAGCTTAGGACAGTTGGGTTATAATTCACCCCTCCACTTT.

This clonotype was observed at least ten times. The chain joins TRBV12-3 or TRBV12-4 to TRBJ2-5; D unclear. Trimming shortened V by 8 bases and J by 4 bases, and 11 bases separated the two germline ends. The CDR3 extends over 12 amino acids. The CDR3 sequence is CASLKETETQYF. In DNA, the CDR3 is TGTGCCAGCCTGAAGGAGACAGAGACCCAGTACTTC.

This chain uses TRBV6-2 or TRBV6-3 with TRBJ1-5; D is unresolved. Germline values: CDR1 MNHEY, CDR2 SVGEGT. This CDR3 has 13 amino acids. The V end lost 2 bases, the J end lost 7 bases, and 9 bases lay between the germline ends. CDR3 residues: CASSYGERQPQHF. CDR3 nucleotide sequence: TGTGCCAGCAGTTACGGGGAGAGACAGCCCCAGCATTTT.

The genes are TRBV24-1 and TRBJ1-2, with a possible D match to TRBD1 (5 bases). Trimming pared 4 bases from V and 0 bases from J, leaving 11 bases between. The CDR3 has 15 amino acids. Germline V CDR1 and CDR2: KGHDR, SFDVKD. CDR3 loop: CATSDPGAANYGYTF. DNA of the CDR3: TGTGCCACCAGTGACCCCGGGGCAGCTAACTATGGCTACACCTTC.

This clonotype was recorded a few times. The rearrangement links TRBV5-5 to TRBJ2-3; TRBD2 agrees at 9 bases. Per germline, CDR1 SGHKS and CDR2 YYEKEE (reference sequence). V was clipped by 0 bases and J by 5 bases; unmatched bases: 10. The CDR3 sequence is 17 residues long. CDR3 coding DNA: TGTGCCAGCAGCTTGGCCAGGGTAGCGGGGGTTGGAGATACGCAGTATTTT. It translates to CASSLARVAGVGDTQYF. The full variable domain, with the rest looked up from reference TRBV5-5 and TRBJ2-3, is DAGVTQSPTHLIKTRGQQVTLRCSPISGHKSVSWYQQVLGQGPQFIFQYYEKEERGRGNFPDRFSARQFPNYSSELNVNALLLGDSALYLCASSLARVAGVGDTQYFGPGTRLTVL.

The sample holds many counts of this clonotype. CDR3 sequence reads: CSVEPSLDGRGGYTF. CDR3 coding DNA: TGCAGCGTTGAACCCTCTCTGGACGGGCGCGGTGGCTACACCTTC. This sequence joins TRBV29-1 and TRBJ1-2; D remains unclear. Germline V gives CDR1 SQVTM, CDR2 ANQGSEA. This CDR3 comprises 15 residues. V lost 2 bases and J lost 7, with 20 bases in between.

The chain employs TRBV24-1 and TRBJ2-2; D unclear. The CDR3 length is 16 residues. Germline V gene sequence: CDR1 KGHDR, CDR2 SFDVKD. The V end lost 1 base, the J end lost 2 bases, and 10 bases lay between the germline ends. CDR3 in amino acids: CATSDFDGTNTGELFF. The CDR3 nucleotides are TGTGCCACCAGTGATTTCGACGGAACTAACACCGGGGAGCTGTTTTTT.

J is TRBJ1-1 and V is TRBV4-3; D call uncertain. The CDR3 loop spans 14 amino acids. Germline CDR1 and CDR2: LGHNA and YSLEER. Deletions cut 2 bases from V and 5 bases from J, with 12 bases between. CDR3 loop: CASSQHRLGTEAFF. DNA for the CDR3: TGCGCCAGCAGCCAACACCGCCTAGGGACTGAAGCTTTCTTT.

The chain combines TRBV3-1 with TRBJ2-7, with unresolved D. Trimming left V 2 bases short and J 0 bases short, with 8 bases between. CDR1 is LGHDT, CDR2 YNNKEL, per germline (reference sequence). The CDR3 extends over 14 amino acids. The CDR3, as DNA: TGTGCCAGCAGCCAACCCGGGTCCTCCTACGAGCAGTACTTC. Residues: CASSQPGSSYEQYF.

This clonotype has just a few counts. The rearrangement uses TRBV6-5 and TRBJ1-3; D call uncertain. Germline lookup yields CDR1 MNHEY and CDR2 SVGAGI. The CDR3 totals 15 residues. V was cut by 0 bases and J by 0 bases, with 6 bases left in between. This chain's CDR3 is CASSYSRDSGNTIYF. Here the CDR3 DNA reads TGTGCCAGCAGTTACTCTCGAGACTCTGGAAACACCATATATTTT.

In this sample, this clonotype turned up many times. This chain links TRBV20-1 with TRBJ1-1; no reliable D call. Between the trimmed V and J ends, which lost 1 base and 5 bases, there was a span of 23 bases. Germline V gene sequence: CDR1 DFQATT, CDR2 SNEGSKA (reference sequence). This CDR3 is built from 17 residues. The CDR3 DNA reads as TGCAGTGCTAGAGTCACCTCGGCAGTGGCCCTGCGGACTGAAGCTTTCTTT. Encoded protein: CSARVTSAVALRTEAFF.

This clonotype was picked up a small number of times. The chain is built from TRBV5-1 and TRBJ2-2; 7 positions agree with TRBD2. The V and J ends lost 5 bases and 6 bases, in that order; junction bases with no gene match: 7. The CDR3 is 14 residues long. Germline assignment: CDR1 SGHRS and CDR2 YFSETQ. The CDR3 loop reads CASSHTSEPGELFF. The DNA for the CDR3 is TGCGCCAGCAGTCATACTAGCGAGCCCGGGGAGCTGTTTTTT.

This clonotype appeared a few times. The chain couples TRBV2 to TRBJ2-7; D not certain. CDR1 is SNHLY, CDR2 FYNNEI, per germline. The CDR3 contains 13 residues. Trimming removed 4 bases at V and 3 bases at J, with 10 bases between. CDR3 amino acids: CASSGNSLYEQYV. The CDR3 DNA reads TGTGCCAGCAGTGGTAACAGCCTCTACGAGCAGTACGTC.

The chain recombines TRBV19 with TRBJ1-5; D is uncertain. This CDR3 is built from 15 residues. Germline lookup yields CDR1 LNHDA and CDR2 SQIVND (reference sequence). V shed 6 bases and J shed 7 bases, with 19 bases lying between them. CDR3 amino acids: CASSIYSDFNQPQHF. CDR3 sequence (DNA): TGTGCCAGTAGCATATATAGTGATTTTAACCAGCCCCAGCATTTT.

This clonotype was detected only a few times. This chain links TRBV10-3 with TRBJ2-5; 9 bases agree with TRBD1. Germline V lookup: CDR1 ENHRY, CDR2 SYGVKD. The CDR3 sequence is 14 residues long. After removal of 10 bases from V and 4 bases from J, the junction contained 10 bases not matched to a gene. The CDR3 DNA reads as TGTGCCAGTAAACAGGGGGCGAGAGGAGAGACCCAGTACTTC. This gives the protein CASKQGARGETQYF.

This clonotype was detected ten times or more. The V gene is TRBV7-8, the J gene TRBJ2-5; no clear D. The CDR3 spans 13 residues. Germline assignment: CDR1 SGHVS and CDR2 FQNEAQ. V lost 5 bases, J lost 4 bases, and 11 bases lay in between. DNA for the CDR3: TGTGCCAGCAGCCCCACAGTGCTAGAGACCCAGTACTTC. Translated: CASSPTVLETQYF.